This TCR beta chain was sequenced during a study of CD8+ T cells in alopecia areata. Across the study: Affected scalp percentage determined the severity score of treated patients.

After isolation, RNA underwent reverse transcription to generate cDNA as the sequencing template. Sequencing used immunoSEQ multiplex PCR; TCRdb keeps in-frame clones, though not all of them. Of 200,000 to 250,000 clones detected, about 50% appear once; the ten largest clones hold around 1.6%. Germline assignment: CDR1 SQVTM and CDR2 ANQGSEA. V shed 7 bases and J shed 8 bases, with 17 bases lying between them. The CDR3 extends over 13 amino acids. The treatment denotes: oral pan-JAK inhibitor, 5-10 mg twice daily. Those with alopecia areata gave lesional scalp punch biopsies and peripheral blood. The J gene is TRBJ1-4, the V gene TRBV29-1; a weak D match, TRBD1 (5 bases). The sequencing here drew on CD4+ T cells sorted from blood, taken at week 4, from a patient treated with tofacitinib. The clonotype originates from a human donor with alopecia areata. The CDR3 sequence is CSASGEEGEKLFF. The CDR3 nucleotides read TGCAGCGCCTCCGGCGAGGAGGGGGAAAAACTGTTTTTT.